This is a list of T cell receptor beta chains from one sample in a study of blood T cell repertoires in COVID-19. Libraries were prepared by immunoSEQ multiplex PCR; TCRdb keeps only in-frame clonotypes and omits some of them. The sample yields about 150,000 clones, around 87% seen once. Sequencing was performed on peripheral blood. The receptors stem from a middle-aged woman with acute or convalescent COVID-19. Both conserved end residues are part of each CDR3. D genes are given only for firm matches. Expanded clones are given a class, and other clones once, few, many or no size at all.

abundance	d_gene	j_gene	v_gene	CDR3nt	CDR3aa
-	TRBD1	TRBJ2-7	TRBV9	TGTGCCAGCAGCGCCCAAGGACAGGGTAGCTCCTACGAGCAGTACTTC	CASSAQGQGSSYEQYF
-	TRBD2	TRBJ2-3	TRBV7-9	TGTGCCAGCAGCTTTCCACTGGGTCTAGCGGCAAGCACAGATACGCAGTATTTT	CASSFPLGLAASTDTQYF
-	-	TRBJ1-1	TRBV3-1/TRBV3-2	TGTGCCAGCAATATAGGGGGGGTCACTGAAGCTTTCTTT	CASNIGGVTEAFF
-	-	TRBJ2-2	TRBV29-1	TGCAGCGTCCCGGGAAGGAAGGGCACCGGGGAGCTGTTTTTT	CSVPGRKGTGELFF
-	TRBD2	TRBJ2-7	TRBV4-1	TGCGCCAGCAGCCAAGAGGCAGGACTAGCGGAAATCTACGAGCAGTACTTC	CASSQEAGLAEIYEQYF
-	TRBD2	TRBJ2-1	TRBV5-1	TGCGCCAGCAGCGGGGAAGGGACTAGCGGATACAATGAGCAGTTCTTC	CASSGEGTSGYNEQFF
-	TRBD1	TRBJ1-6	TRBV11-2	TGTGCCAGCCGCGCGGGCCGGCAGGGGGCCGACTATAATTCACCCCTCCACTTT	CASRAGRQGADYNSPLHF
-	-	TRBJ1-5	TRBV5-6	TGTGCCAGCAGCTTGGCGATGACAGGTAACCAGCCCCAGCATTTT	CASSLAMTGNQPQHF
-	-	TRBJ2-5	TRBV15	TGTGCCACCAGTTTGATGGAGGAAACCCAGTACTTC	CATSLMEETQYF
-	-	TRBJ2-1	TRBV21-1	TGTGCCAGTGCGGGGGCTTATGAAAGTGAGCAGTTCTTC	CASAGAYESEQFF
-	-	TRBJ2-2	TRBV4-2	TGTGCCAGCAGCCAAGGGAGCACCGGGGAGCTGTTTTTT	CASSQGSTGELFF
-	TRBD1	TRBJ2-1	TRBV12-5	TGTGCTAGTGGTCCGGACAGGGGGAGCAATGAGCAGTTCTTC	CASGPDRGSNEQFF
-	-	TRBJ1-1	TRBV10-3	TGTGCCATCAGTAAGGACATTCCTGCCGAAGCTTTCTTT	CAISKDIPAEAFF
-	-	TRBJ1-1	TRBV3-1/TRBV3-2	TGTGCCAGCAGCCAAAGCGCAACGGACAGCACTGAAGCTTTCTTT	CASSQSATDSTEAFF
-	TRBD1	TRBJ1-6	TRBV5-5	TGTGCCAGCAGCGTACAGGGGGAGACCCTCCACTTT	CASSVQGETLHF
once	TRBD1	TRBJ1-1	TRBV4-2	TGTGCCAGCAGCCAAAAAGCAGGGGGCTGGACTGAAGCTTTCTTT	CASSQKAGGWTEAFF
-	-	TRBJ1-1	TRBV4-1	TGCGCCAGCAGCCGATCACAGGATTCCCTAGAAGCTTTCTTT	CASSRSQDSLEAFF
-	TRBD2	TRBJ2-7	TRBV7-9	TGTGCCAGCAGCTTAGTGACTAGCGGGAGAGGTGAGCAGTACTTC	CASSLVTSGRGEQYF
-	-	TRBJ2-3	TRBV3-1/TRBV3-2	TGTGCCAGCAGCCAAGATACGGCTAGCGAAGATACGCAGTATTTT	CASSQDTASEDTQYF
-	TRBD1	TRBJ1-2	TRBV29-1	TGCAGCGGTAGCTACTCGACAGGGGGCAAAAATGGCTACACCTTC	CSGSYSTGGKNGYTF
-	-	TRBJ1-1	TRBV19	TGTGCCAGTAGTGCGACAGAGAACACTGAAGCTTTCTTT	CASSATENTEAFF
-	TRBD2	TRBJ2-6	TRBV19	TGTGCCAGTACCCGACTAGCGGGAGTGCCTGGGGCCAACGTCCTGACTTTC	CASTRLAGVPGANVLTF
-	TRBD1	TRBJ1-2	TRBV9	TGTGCCAGCAGCGAAGACACAGGGGGTCCAATCGAAACCCTGAATGGCTACACCTTC	CASSEDTGGPIETLNGYTF
-	TRBD1	TRBJ1-4	TRBV5-4	TGTGCCAGCAGCCTGCCGGGACAGACAAATGAAAAACTGTTTTTT	CASSLPGQTNEKLFF
-	TRBD2	TRBJ2-7	TRBV5-6	TGTGCCAGCAGCCGGCGGGGGACCTCCTACGAGCAGTACTTC	CASSRRGTSYEQYF
-	-	TRBJ2-7	TRBV12-5	TGTGCTAGTGGTTTCACGACAGCCGGCAGGGCCTACGAGCAGTACTTC	CASGFTTAGRAYEQYF
-	-	TRBJ2-7	TRBV24-1	TGTGCCACCAGTGCGGGCCTTAGCGGTGATTTAGGCGAGCAGTACTTC	CATSAGLSGDLGEQYF
-	TRBD1	TRBJ1-5	TRBV7-6	TGTGCAAGTATACAGGGGACAAAAAATAGCAATCAGCCCCAGCATTTT	CASIQGTKNSNQPQHF
-	-	TRBJ1-5	TRBV29-1	TGCAGCGTTCGGGGTGTTAATCAGCCCCAGCATTTT	CSVRGVNQPQHF
-	TRBD2	TRBJ2-7	TRBV9	TGTGCCAGCAGCGTCGGGGGGACTAGCGAATACGAGCAGTACTTC	CASSVGGTSEYEQYF
-	TRBD1	TRBJ2-5	TRBV28	TGTGCCAGCAGCAGGGGACAGGTTCAAGAGACCCAGTACTTC	CASSRGQVQETQYF
-	-	TRBJ1-5	TRBV19	TGTGCCAGTATGATGATCGGGTATGGCCGGAAATATCAGCCCCAGCATTTT	CASMMIGYGRKYQPQHF
-	TRBD2	TRBJ2-1	TRBV29-1	TGCAGCGTTGATGAGATTGTTAGCGGGAGTCGGTACAATGAGCAGTTCTTC	CSVDEIVSGSRYNEQFF
-	-	TRBJ2-7	TRBV4-1	TGCGCCAGCAGCAGTACAGGTGCGTACCACGAGCAGTACTTC	CASSSTGAYHEQYF
-	TRBD1	TRBJ2-7	TRBV27	TGTGCCAGCAGTTGGGGGACAGCCTACGAGCAGTACTTC	CASSWGTAYEQYF